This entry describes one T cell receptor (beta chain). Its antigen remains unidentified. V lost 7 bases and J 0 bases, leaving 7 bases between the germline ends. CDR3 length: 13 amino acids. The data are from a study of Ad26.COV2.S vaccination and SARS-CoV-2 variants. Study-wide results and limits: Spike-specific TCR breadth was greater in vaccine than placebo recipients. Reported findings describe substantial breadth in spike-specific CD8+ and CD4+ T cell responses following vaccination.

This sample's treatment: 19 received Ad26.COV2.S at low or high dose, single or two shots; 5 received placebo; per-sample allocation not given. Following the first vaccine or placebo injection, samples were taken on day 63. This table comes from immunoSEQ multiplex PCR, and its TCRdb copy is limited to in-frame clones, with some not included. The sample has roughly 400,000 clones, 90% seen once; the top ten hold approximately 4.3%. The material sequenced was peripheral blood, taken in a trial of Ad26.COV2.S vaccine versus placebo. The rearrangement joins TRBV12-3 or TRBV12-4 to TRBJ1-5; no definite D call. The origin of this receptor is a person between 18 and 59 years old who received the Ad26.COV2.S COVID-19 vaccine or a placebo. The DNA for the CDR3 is TGTGCCAGCACTCAGTCTAGCAATCAGCCCCAGCATTTT. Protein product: CASTQSSNQPQHF.